The count of the clone carrying this TCR beta chain is one. A multiplex PCR was run with 60 Vbeta primers and 13 Jbeta primers. The protocol was immunoSEQ multiplex PCR, while the TCRdb copy is restricted to in-frame clones and leaves out a portion. Found here are over 85,000 clones, around 78% of them singletons; the top ten hold 0.45% to 0.6%. The data belong to a study of cytomegalovirus exposure and HLA in healthy donors. The CDR3 extends over 15 amino acids. V lost 1 base and J 3 bases, leaving 10 bases between the germline ends. In germline, CDR1 is PRHDT, CDR2 FYEKMQ (reference sequence). The chain recombines TRBV13 with TRBJ2-4, with D perhaps TRBD2 (6 bases). The specimen was PBMCs. The receptor's source is a man aged 25-40 years in good health and CMV-seronegative. The CDR3 region is CASSLAGSGKNIQYF. The CDR3 coding sequence is TGTGCCAGCAGCTTAGCCGGGAGCGGCAAAAACATTCAGTACTTC.